This entry concerns a single T cell receptor beta chain. No antigen is known for it. Patients got ipilimumab 1 mg/kg beginning 14 to 28 days post-transplant. This sample is part of a study of ipilimumab plus nivolumab after autologous stem cell transplantation. The wider study: Patients received a median of roughly five ipilimumab and eight or nine nivolumab doses. The myeloma cohort included high-risk transplant-naive patients and patients relapsing within 3 years of a first autologous transplant.

Some clones are missing from TCRdb's copy, which holds only in-frame ones; the method was immunoSEQ multiplex PCR. Here the sample spans 35,000 to 50,000 clones, 70% to 90% being singletons. The study's findings and limits: Authors suggest TCR repertoire, Treg phenotype and gut microbiota support further study.

The sequenced sample was PBMCs, obtained in a trial of ipilimumab plus nivolumab as post-transplant consolidation. This sequence originates from a male donor with multiple myeloma.

The chain's CDR3 is CASTLTRGPGYGYTF. CDR3 nucleotide sequence: TGTGCCAGCACCCTGACGAGGGGCCCGGGCTATGGCTACACCTTC. The chain links TRBV7-9 to TRBJ1-2; D perhaps matches TRBD1 (5 bases). The CDR3 totals 15 residues. Deletions cut 7 bases from V and 4 bases from J, with 19 bases between. Per the germline V gene, CDR1 is SEHNR and CDR2 is FQNEAQ (reference sequence).